This is a list of T cell receptor beta chains from one sample in a study of Ad26.COV2.S vaccination and SARS-CoV-2 variants. Sequencing was performed with immunoSEQ multiplex PCR; in TCRdb, only in-frame clones are kept and a portion is missing. The table has about 400,000 clones, roughly 90% seen once. The sequencing used peripheral blood, collected in a trial of Ad26.COV2.S vaccine versus placebo. Every receptor here comes from a person aged 18-60 years who received the Ad26.COV2.S COVID-19 vaccine or a placebo. The CDR3 runs from the conserved cysteine through the conserved F or W. A D gene is named only where the DNA matches it firmly. The size field is filled for only some rows; it gives once, few, many or a size class.

D: NA; V: TRBV6-5; J: TRBJ1-6; size: NA; DNA: TGTGCCAGCAGTCTGGACAGCTATAATTCACCCCTCCACTTT; CDR3: CASSLDSYNSPLHF
D: TRBD2; V: TRBV6-2/TRBV6-3; J: TRBJ2-3; size: NA; DNA: TGTGCCAGCAGTCTTCAGCGGGGGTCGCGAGATACGCAGTATTTT; CDR3: CASSLQRGSRDTQYF
D: TRBD1; V: TRBV29-1; J: TRBJ2-1; size: NA; DNA: TGCAGCGTTGAGACAGGGGGGGTATATAACAATGAGCAGTTCTTC; CDR3: CSVETGGVYNNEQFF
D: TRBD1; V: TRBV6-5; J: TRBJ1-6; size: NA; DNA: TGTGCCAGCAGTACTACAGGGGGAAATTCACCCCTCCACTTT; CDR3: CASSTTGGNSPLHF
D: TRBD1; V: TRBV2; J: TRBJ2-7; size: NA; DNA: TGTGCCAGCAGGAGACAGGGGTCCCGCTCCTACGAGCAGTACTTC; CDR3: CASRRQGSRSYEQYF
D: NA; V: TRBV20-1; J: TRBJ2-7; size: NA; DNA: TGCAGTGCTAGTGGGGGACTCTCCTACGAGCAGTACTTC; CDR3: CSASGGLSYEQYF
D: TRBD2; V: TRBV13; J: TRBJ2-7; size: NA; DNA: TGTGCCAGCAGCTTAATGGGACTAGCGAGGGAGCAGTACTTC; CDR3: CASSLMGLAREQYF
D: NA; V: TRBV29-1; J: TRBJ1-2; size: NA; DNA: TGCAGCGTTGATTTGACAGTCAATGGCTACACCTTC; CDR3: CSVDLTVNGYTF
D: TRBD2; V: TRBV30; J: TRBJ2-7; size: NA; DNA: TGTGCCTGCCCTCGGGAGGGAAGGGCCTACGAGCAGTACTTC; CDR3: CACPREGRAYEQYF
D: NA; V: TRBV4-1; J: TRBJ1-5; size: NA; DNA: TGCGCCAGCAGCCAATTAAGGTCATCAATCTGGGGGGCAGGTGGTTTGGATCAGCCCCAGCATTTT; CDR3: CASSQLRSSIWGAGGLDQPQHF
D: NA; V: TRBV19; J: TRBJ2-7; size: once; DNA: TGTGCCAGTTCGACAGGCTCCTACGAGCAGTACTTC; CDR3: CASSTGSYEQYF
D: TRBD1; V: TRBV25-1; J: TRBJ1-6; size: few; DNA: TGTGCCAGCAGTGGGACAGGTACCCTTCAGGCCCTCCACTTT; CDR3: CASSGTGTLQALHF
D: NA; V: TRBV30; J: TRBJ1-1; size: NA; DNA: TGTGCCTGGAGTGTAGGCGGGGTGGGGATTCACACTGAAGCTTTCTTT; CDR3: CAWSVGGVGIHTEAFF
D: NA; V: TRBV28; J: TRBJ1-5; size: NA; DNA: TGTGCCAGCAGCCCCCCCGGGGATCAGCCCCAGCATTTT; CDR3: CASSPPGDQPQHF
D: TRBD2; V: TRBV5-1; J: TRBJ2-1; size: NA; DNA: TGCGCCAGCAGCGTACTAGCGGGAGGCAACAATGAGCAGTTCTTC; CDR3: CASSVLAGGNNEQFF
D: TRBD2; V: TRBV3-1/TRBV3-2; J: TRBJ2-1; size: once; DNA: TGTGCCAGCAGCGAAAGCGGGAGGGCCCGAAATGAGCAGTTCTTC; CDR3: CASSESGRARNEQFF
D: NA; V: TRBV30; J: TRBJ1-6; size: NA; DNA: TGTGCCTGGAGCGGACAGCCCTATAATTCACCCCTCCACTTT; CDR3: CAWSGQPYNSPLHF
D: TRBD1; V: TRBV7-8; J: TRBJ1-1; size: NA; DNA: TGTGCCAGCAGCTTGCGAGAATTACAGGGGTTCAACACTGAAGCTTTCTTT; CDR3: CASSLRELQGFNTEAFF
D: NA; V: TRBV23-1; J: TRBJ2-1; size: NA; DNA: TGCGCCAGCAGTCAACCCGGGAGACTACCGACGGACAATGAGCAGTTCTTC; CDR3: CASSQPGRLPTDNEQFF
D: TRBD2; V: TRBV5-5; J: TRBJ2-2; size: NA; DNA: TGTGCCAGCAGTCACGGACTAGCGGGAAACACCGGGGAGCTGTTTTTT; CDR3: CASSHGLAGNTGELFF
D: NA; V: TRBV27; J: TRBJ2-2; size: few; DNA: TGTGCCAGTCGTCGGGGTTGGGACACCGGGGAGCTGTTTTTT; CDR3: CASRRGWDTGELFF
D: NA; V: TRBV27; J: TRBJ2-3; size: NA; DNA: TGTGCCAGGGACAAAGAAACCGGGCTCACTGTAAGTACAGATACGCAGTATTTT; CDR3: CARDKETGLTVSTDTQYF
D: TRBD2; V: TRBV9; J: TRBJ2-7; size: NA; DNA: TGTGCCAGCAGCGTAGACGCGGGAGGGTCCTCCTACGAGCAGTACTTC; CDR3: CASSVDAGGSSYEQYF
D: NA; V: TRBV7-8; J: TRBJ2-7; size: NA; DNA: TGTGCCAGCAGCGTACCACCCCTCAGGGAATCCTACGAGCAGTACTTC; CDR3: CASSVPPLRESYEQYF
D: NA; V: TRBV7-9; J: TRBJ1-3; size: NA; DNA: TGTGCCAGCAGCTTAGGAAATGGAAACACCATATATTTT; CDR3: CASSLGNGNTIYF
D: NA; V: TRBV7-2; J: TRBJ2-7; size: NA; DNA: TGTGCCAGCAGCTTAGCGGGGGCTGGGCAGGGCGAGCAGTACTTC; CDR3: CASSLAGAGQGEQYF
D: NA; V: TRBV5-5; J: TRBJ2-7; size: NA; DNA: TGTGCCAGCAGCTTGCCACAGGGCGTGTCCTACGAGCAGTACTTC; CDR3: CASSLPQGVSYEQYF
D: TRBD1; V: TRBV12-3/TRBV12-4; J: TRBJ1-2; size: NA; DNA: TGTGCCAGCAGTTTTACAGGGGCCTATGGCTACACCTTC; CDR3: CASSFTGAYGYTF
D: TRBD2; V: TRBV7-3; J: TRBJ2-3; size: NA; DNA: TGTGCCAGCAGCTTAATAGCGGGAGTTTCAGATACGCAGTATTTT; CDR3: CASSLIAGVSDTQYF
D: NA; V: TRBV11-1; J: TRBJ2-2; size: NA; DNA: TGTGCCAGCACGACCGCCGGGACCCTGAACACCGGGGAGCTGTTTTTT; CDR3: CASTTAGTLNTGELFF
D: NA; V: TRBV1; J: TRBJ2-7; size: NA; DNA: TGCACCAGCAGCCCTCACACCCCGGGACTAGCGGCGTGCTACGAGCAGTACTTC; CDR3: CTSSPHTPGLAACYEQYF
D: TRBD2; V: TRBV7-9; J: TRBJ2-7; size: NA; DNA: TGTGCCAGCAGCTCCAGCGGGAGGGGAACGGACGAGCAGTACTTC; CDR3: CASSSSGRGTDEQYF
D: NA; V: TRBV10-3; J: TRBJ2-3; size: NA; DNA: TGTGCCATCAAAGAGGGGTCCACAGATACGCAGTATTTT; CDR3: CAIKEGSTDTQYF
D: NA; V: TRBV7-8; J: TRBJ2-1; size: NA; DNA: TGTGCCAGCAGCCCAAGGCAGGGTTTCGTCGTGGACAATGAGCAGTTCTTC; CDR3: CASSPRQGFVVDNEQFF